The subject of this entry is one T cell receptor beta chain. Its target is not known. Time point given: patch test 3, about 24 weeks after DPC sensitization. Treatment meaning: therapeutic diphenylcyclopropenone sensitization with weekly scalp DPC. Library preparation tagged each individual cDNA molecule with a unique molecular identifier. Using its own MiXCR run on the RACE reads, TCRdb lists one record per CDR3 protein. The sample shows about 190,000 distinct CDR3 sequences, roughly a quarter of them seen only once. This entry is derived from a study of human T cells and chemical hapten exposure. About the study: Throughout the approximately 24-week study, diphenylcyclopropenone was applied weekly to the patients' scalps.

Study-level points and caveats: Significantly greater numbers of large CDR3 similarity clusters came from expanded TCRs than from controls.

The material sequenced was whole blood, taken in connection with sensitization to the hapten diphenylcyclopropenone (DPC). This sequence originates from a woman in her thirties or forties with alopecia areata. Some clones in this sample may be carry-over from other donors' samples.

CDR3 in DNA: TGCAGTGCTAGTCACCTCCTGGGACAGGGGGCTGGCGAGCAGTACTTC. It encodes CSASHLLGQGAGEQYF. This rearrangement joins TRBV20-1 to TRBJ2-7, with TRBD1 matching 12 bases. Trimming took 3 bases from V and 6 from J; bases not matched to a gene: 12. This CDR3 is built from 16 residues. CDR1 and CDR2 (germline): DFQATT, SNEGSKA (reference sequence).